This T cell receptor beta chain is from a study of Tregs in tolerant kidney transplant recipients (dated by TCRdb to the late 2010s). Regarding the complete study: Related donors were used in the transplants with nonmyeloablative bone marrow transplantation, and mixed chimerism was transient in the human trials. TCRbeta sequencing was used in the study to identify donor-specific regulatory T cells before combined kidney and bone marrow transplantation, and the identified cells were then tracked after transplant. Here is what the overall study found, with its caveats: For some patients, the PCR primers changed as time went on, which meant samples from those patients could not be compared with one another at the nucleotide level. The study was constrained by small patient numbers, and validation of the findings is required in larger populations and under other immunosuppression protocols. Biological reproducibility was not examined directly, but technical replication error appeared to be minimal. Expanding Tregs with activated donor B cells appeared to identify the most biologically relevant and donor-specific TCRbeta repertoire. Donor-specific Treg expansion was found to exceed global Treg expansion in tolerant patients, suggesting antigen-driven rather than nonspecific expansion.

In regard to this clone: Its specific antigen is unknown. It has no much larger one-base neighbor in the sample; base qualities were not kept.

The sample's time point label, in plain terms: blood sample drawn before combined kidney and bone marrow transplant. Unstimulated Tregs (CD4+CD25+CD127-), CD4+ non-Tregs (CD4+CD25-), CD4 and CD8 cells were FACS-sorted from thawed PBMCs. The patients were several recipients of combined kidney and bone marrow transplants from the ITN036ST trial, and samples were available only for these trial subjects. Healthy control blood was separated into PBMCs by Ficoll density gradient and cryopreserved, and patient PBMCs were collected both before and after transplant. From the cysteine up to the phenylalanine, the CDR3 has a length of 14 residues. This entry keeps only the CDR3 DNA: 42 bases, framed from base 1. CDR1 and CDR2 (SGDLS, YYNGEE) derive from the germline V gene. Trimming removed 3 bases from V and 3 bases from J; the gene matches leave 3 bases unexplained. For TCRbeta CDR3 sequencing, genomic DNA from the sorted cells was extracted using the QIAGEN DNeasy Blood and Tissue Kit. High-throughput TCRbeta CDR3 sequencing, including PCR amplification with bias correction and internal controls, was performed commercially through immunoSEQ. In the authors' own workflow: A unique productive TCRbeta sequence was defined by the CDR3 nucleotide sequence when primers matched, and otherwise by the CDR3 amino acid sequence together with the Vbeta and Jbeta genes. To correct sorting error, sequences shared between sorted populations at a frequency ratio of 2:1 or less were removed; the rest were assigned to the higher population. A sequence was defined as donor-reactive if the sequence was expanded at least 5-fold in CFSE-low cells compared with unstimulated cells and had a frequency of at least 0.01% in CFSE-low cells. Jensen-Shannon divergence calculated on the top 100 TCRbeta sequences ranked by frequency was used to measure repertoire divergence. For any sample with multiple sequencing runs, sorting error was corrected in each run separately before the runs were pooled. TCRdb re-hosts the immuneACCESS table, in-frame sequences only. Its copies lack some clones; in the studies checked, an unresolved V gene accounts for under half of them, and the cause for the rest is not known. V, J and clone size were drawn from that table, and D and trimming were deduced from the DNA. The table for this sample lists around 74,000 clones; 98% of them were counted only once. Around 0.5% of the sample belongs to the ten largest clones.

The chain uses TRBV9 and TRBJ2-7; the central 10 bases match TRBD2. Material: CD4+ T cells from blood, obtained before the transplant. The sequence derives from a human donor who received a combined kidney and bone marrow transplant. The sequence in DNA is TGTGCCAGCAGCGCCCAGCGGGGGGGCTACGAGCAGTACTTC. Its coded protein is CASSAQRGGYEQYF.